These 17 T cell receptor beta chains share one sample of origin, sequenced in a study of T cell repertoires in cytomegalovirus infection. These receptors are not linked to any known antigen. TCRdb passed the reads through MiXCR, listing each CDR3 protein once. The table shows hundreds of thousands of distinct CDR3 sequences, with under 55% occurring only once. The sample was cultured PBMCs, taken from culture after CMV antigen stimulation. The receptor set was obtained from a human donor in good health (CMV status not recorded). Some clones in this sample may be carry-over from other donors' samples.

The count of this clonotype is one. The CDR3 DNA reads as TGTGCCAGCAGCTTCCGGGGGGGGGACAATGAGCAGTTCTTC. Its protein product is CASSFRGGDNEQFF. The genes are TRBV5-4 and TRBJ2-1; 8 bases align to TRBD2. This CDR3 has 14 residues. The ends lost 2 bases at V and 5 bases at J; junction bases unmatched: 3. CDR1 and CDR2 from the germline V gene are SGHNT and YYREEE (reference sequence).

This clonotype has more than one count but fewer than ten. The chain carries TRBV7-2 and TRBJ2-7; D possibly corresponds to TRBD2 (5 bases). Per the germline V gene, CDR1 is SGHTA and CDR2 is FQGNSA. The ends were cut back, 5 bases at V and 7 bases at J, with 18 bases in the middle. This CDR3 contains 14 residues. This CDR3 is CASSPYSGFGEQYF. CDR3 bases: TGTGCCAGCAGCCCCTACTCGGGATTCGGAGAGCAGTACTTC.

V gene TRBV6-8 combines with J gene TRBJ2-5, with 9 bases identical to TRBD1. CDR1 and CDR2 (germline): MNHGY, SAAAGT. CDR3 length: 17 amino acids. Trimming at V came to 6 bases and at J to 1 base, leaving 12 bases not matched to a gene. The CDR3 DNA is TGTGCCAGCAGCCGAGCCGCGGGACAGGGAACCCAAGAGACCCAGTACTTC. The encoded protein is CASSRAAGQGTQETQYF.

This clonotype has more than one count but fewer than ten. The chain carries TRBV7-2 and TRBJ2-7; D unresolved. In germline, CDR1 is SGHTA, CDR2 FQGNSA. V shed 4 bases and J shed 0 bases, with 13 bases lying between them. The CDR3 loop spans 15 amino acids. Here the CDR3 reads CASSSPWTDSYEQYF. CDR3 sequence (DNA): TGTGCCAGCAGCTCCCCCTGGACGGACTCCTACGAGCAGTACTTC.

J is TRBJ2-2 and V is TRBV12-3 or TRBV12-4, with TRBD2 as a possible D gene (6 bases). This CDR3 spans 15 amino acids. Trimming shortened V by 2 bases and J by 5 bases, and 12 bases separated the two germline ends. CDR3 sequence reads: CASSLTEDYTGELFF. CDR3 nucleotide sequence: TGTGCCAGCAGTTTAACGGAGGACTATACCGGGGAGCTGTTTTTT.

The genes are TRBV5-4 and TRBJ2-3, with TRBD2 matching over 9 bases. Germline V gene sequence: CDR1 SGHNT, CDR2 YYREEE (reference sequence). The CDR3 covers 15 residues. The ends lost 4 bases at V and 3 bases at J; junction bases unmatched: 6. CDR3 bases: TGTGCCAGCAGCCTCACGGGACTAGCAACAGATACGCAGTATTTT. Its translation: CASSLTGLATDTQYF.

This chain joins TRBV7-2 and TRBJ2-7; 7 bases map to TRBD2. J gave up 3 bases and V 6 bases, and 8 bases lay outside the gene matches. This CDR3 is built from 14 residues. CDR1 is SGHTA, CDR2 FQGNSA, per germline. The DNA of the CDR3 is TGTGCCAGCAGAGAAGGACTAGGGGTCTACGAGCAGTACTTC. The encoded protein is CASREGLGVYEQYF.

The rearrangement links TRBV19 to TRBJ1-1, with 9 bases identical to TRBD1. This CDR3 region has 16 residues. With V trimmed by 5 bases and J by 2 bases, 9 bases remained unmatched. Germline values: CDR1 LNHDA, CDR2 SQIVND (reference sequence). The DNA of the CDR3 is TGTGCCAGTAGTCCTGGGACAGGGCGCCTTAACACTGAAGCTTTCTTT. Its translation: CASSPGTGRLNTEAFF.

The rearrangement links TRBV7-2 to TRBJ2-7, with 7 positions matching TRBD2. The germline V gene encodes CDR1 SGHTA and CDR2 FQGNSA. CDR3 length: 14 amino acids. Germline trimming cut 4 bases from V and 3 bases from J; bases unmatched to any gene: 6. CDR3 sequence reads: CASSSTRGYYEQYF. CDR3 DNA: TGTGCCAGCAGCTCGACGCGGGGGTACTACGAGCAGTACTTC.

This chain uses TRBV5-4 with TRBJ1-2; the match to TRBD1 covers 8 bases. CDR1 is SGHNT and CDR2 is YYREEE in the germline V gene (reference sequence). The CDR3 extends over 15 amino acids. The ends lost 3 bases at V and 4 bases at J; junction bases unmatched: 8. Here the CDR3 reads CASSSGQEGLYGYTF. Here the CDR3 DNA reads TGTGCCAGCAGCTCGGGACAGGAAGGTCTCTATGGCTACACCTTC.

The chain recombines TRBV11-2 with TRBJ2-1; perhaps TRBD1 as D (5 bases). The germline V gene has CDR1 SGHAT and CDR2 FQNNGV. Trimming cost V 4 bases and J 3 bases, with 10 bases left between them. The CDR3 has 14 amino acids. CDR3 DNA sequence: TGTGCCAGCAGCTCCGATACAGGCTACAATGAGCAGTTCTTC. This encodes CASSSDTGYNEQFF.

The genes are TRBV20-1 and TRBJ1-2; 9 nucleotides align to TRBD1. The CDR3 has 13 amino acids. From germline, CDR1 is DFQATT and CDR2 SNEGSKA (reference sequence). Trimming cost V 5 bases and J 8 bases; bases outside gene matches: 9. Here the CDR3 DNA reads TGCAGTGCTCCAGGGACAGGGAATTTCGGCTACACCTTC. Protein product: CSAPGTGNFGYTF.

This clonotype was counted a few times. DNA for the CDR3: TGTGCCAGCAGCCCCCTAGGACTAGCGGCCTCGAGCTCCTACAATGAGCAGTTCTTC. Its translation is CASSPLGLAASSSYNEQFF. This chain uses TRBV6-1 with TRBJ2-1; TRBD2 matches 10 bases. V lost 6 bases and J lost 0; bases outside the gene matches: 14. The CDR3 runs to 19 residues. Germline values: CDR1 MNHNS, CDR2 SASEGT.

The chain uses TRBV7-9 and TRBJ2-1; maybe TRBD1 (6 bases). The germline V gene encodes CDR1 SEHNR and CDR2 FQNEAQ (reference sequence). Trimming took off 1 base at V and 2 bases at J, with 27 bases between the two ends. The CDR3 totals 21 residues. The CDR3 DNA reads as TGTGCCAGCAGCTTAGGGGATTTAGCCAAGAAGCTGGGGGCCACCTACAATGAGCAGTTCTTC. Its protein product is CASSLGDLAKKLGATYNEQFF.

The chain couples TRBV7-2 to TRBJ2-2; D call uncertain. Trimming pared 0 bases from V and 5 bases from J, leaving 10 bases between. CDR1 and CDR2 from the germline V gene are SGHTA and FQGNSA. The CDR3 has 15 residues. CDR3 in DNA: TGTGCCAGCAGCTTAGCTGGGCCTCCTACCGGGGAGCTGTTTTTT. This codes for CASSLAGPPTGELFF.

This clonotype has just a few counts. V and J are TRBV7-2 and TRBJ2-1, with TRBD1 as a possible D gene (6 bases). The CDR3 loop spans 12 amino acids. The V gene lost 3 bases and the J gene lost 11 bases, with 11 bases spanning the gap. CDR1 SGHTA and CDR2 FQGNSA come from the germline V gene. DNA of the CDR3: TGTGCCAGCAGCTTTAACAGGGACAAGCAGTTCTTC. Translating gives CASSFNRDKQFF.

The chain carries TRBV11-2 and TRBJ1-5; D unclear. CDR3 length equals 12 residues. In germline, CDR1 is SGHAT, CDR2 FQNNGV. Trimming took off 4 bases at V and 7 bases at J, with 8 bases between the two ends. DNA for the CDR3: TGTGCCAGCAGCTCTGGTTTGCAGCCCCAGCATTTT. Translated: CASSSGLQPQHF.